What follows describes a single TCR beta chain. V shed 0 bases, J shed 9 bases, and the junction held 9 bases outside the gene matches. The germline gives CDR1 SGDLS, CDR2 YYNGEE. The CDR3 extends over 16 amino acids. The sample belongs to a study of Ad26.COV2.S vaccination and SARS-CoV-2 variants. Libraries were prepared by immunoSEQ multiplex PCR; TCRdb keeps only in-frame clonotypes and omits some of them. The table has about 140,000 clones, approximately 90% seen once. The chain has TRBV9 and TRBJ1-6; 7 bases are a match to TRBD1. This TCR was recovered from a human donor who had recovered from COVID-19. This sample comprised peripheral blood, obtained after recovery from COVID-19. CDR3 sequence reads: CASSVGTGELSSPLHF. CDR3 DNA: TGTGCCAGCAGCGTAGGAACAGGGGAATTAAGTTCACCCCTCCACTTT.